This T cell receptor (beta chain) appears in the sequencing data of a study of blood T cell repertoires in COVID-19. Whole-study context: Nucleic acid was either cDNA or gDNA, and it came from T cells, B-cell-depleted T cells, or PBMCs.

Original methodology: Amplification with reference gene primers provided the estimates of nucleated cell counts. Clones were read by immunoSEQ multiplex PCR, and TCRdb kept only the in-frame ones, dropping some. Clone size and V and J calls were adopted from that table, with D and trimming inferred from the DNA. Among about 14,000 clones listed, 87% were seen once. There are 14 residues in the CDR3. CDR1 and CDR2 (germline): MNHEY, SMNVEV (reference sequence). V was pared by 6 bases and J by 2 bases, with 4 bases of the junction left unmatched. The receptor was derived from a human donor with active COVID-19. The donor label of this sample is uncertain. This chain joins TRBV27 and TRBJ2-7; 10 bases align to TRBD1. Input material: peripheral blood. The CDR3, as DNA: TGTGCCAGCAGGGGAGGGACAGGGGCCTACGAGCAGTACTTC. Translation gives CASRGGTGAYEQYF.